The next 32 T cell receptor beta chains were all read from a single sample in a study of breast tumors, draining lymph nodes, adjacent tissues. Breast cancer patients provided tissue from their axillary draining lymph nodes. TCRdb re-called the multiplex PCR reads with MiXCR, one entry per CDR3 protein. The sample has some 120,000 distinct CDR3 sequences, just under 20% seen once. The sample taken for sequencing was axillary lymph node tissue. The source is a female donor with breast cancer. Some clones in this sample may be carry-over from other donors' samples.

This clonotype was seen ten or more times. The chain carries TRBV7-9 and TRBJ2-1; TRBD2 matches 7 bases. This CDR3 region has 14 residues. The germline gives CDR1 SEHNR, CDR2 FQNEAQ (reference sequence). Trimming cost V 8 bases and J 0 bases; bases outside gene matches: 4. CDR3 bases: TGTGCCAGCCGCAGCGGGAACTCCTACAATGAGCAGTTCTTC. It codes for CASRSGNSYNEQFF. The full variable domain, its missing parts supplied by reference TRBV7-9 and TRBJ2-1, is DTGVSQNPRHKITKRGQNVTFRCDPISEHNRLYWYRQTLGQGPEFLTYFQNEAQLEKSRLLSDRFSAERPKGSFSTLEIQRTEQGDSAMYLCASRSGNSYNEQFFGPGTRLTVL.

This clonotype was seen many times. This chain connects TRBV12-3 or TRBV12-4 to TRBJ2-7; TRBD2 agrees at 7 bases. The CDR3 runs 14 residues. The V gene end was trimmed by 3 bases and the J gene end by 5 bases; junction bases not matched to a gene: 7. The CDR3 region has the DNA TGTGCCAGCAGTTTGGGCGGGAGAGGCCACGAGCAGTACTTC. Protein: CASSLGGRGHEQYF.

The chain joins TRBV28 to TRBJ2-1, with TRBD2 identical over 8 bases. The germline V gene encodes CDR1 MDHEN and CDR2 SYDVKM. Trimming removed 2 bases from V and 10 bases from J; junction bases left unmatched: 13. CDR3 length: 16 amino acids. The CDR3, as DNA: TGTGCCAGCAGTTTAGGGCACAGCAGCGGCGGGGGGGAGCAGTTCTTC. Amino acid sequence: CASSLGHSSGGGEQFF.

The chain couples TRBV7-2 to TRBJ2-1; 12 bases map to TRBD2. CDR1 SGHTA and CDR2 FQGNSA come from the germline V gene. V was clipped by 2 bases and J by 5 bases; unmatched bases: 4. CDR3 length equals 16 residues. CDR3 nucleotides: TGTGCCAGCAGCTTACGGACTAGCGGGAATCACAATGAGCAGTTCTTC. Translation gives CASSLRTSGNHNEQFF.

This clonotype appeared many times. V gene TRBV29-1 combines with J gene TRBJ2-1; 12 bases line up with TRBD2. The CDR3 loop spans 16 amino acids. Germline CDR1 is SQVTM and CDR2 is ANQGSEA. Trimming cost V 1 base and J 2 bases; bases outside gene matches: 3. Here the CDR3 reads CSVEVASGGAYNEQFF. The CDR3, as DNA: TGCAGCGTTGAAGTGGCTAGCGGGGGGGCCTACAATGAGCAGTTCTTC.

This clonotype was observed at least ten times. The V and J genes are TRBV9 and TRBJ2-5; D may be TRBD1 (6 bases). The germline gives CDR1 SGDLS, CDR2 YYNGEE. There are 16 residues in the CDR3. V shed 0 bases and J shed 4 bases, with 16 bases lying between them. The CDR3, as DNA: TGTGCCAGCAGCGTAGGAGCTAGAAGAGGGGGAGAGACCCAGTACTTC. It encodes CASSVGARRGGETQYF. The full variable domain, with the rest looked up from reference TRBV9 and TRBJ2-5, is DSGVTQTPKHLITATGQRVTLRCSPRSGDLSVYWYQQSLDQGLQFLIQYYNGEERAKGNILERFSAQQFPDLHSELNLSSLELGDSALYFCASSVGARRGGETQYFGPGTRLLVL.

This clonotype was recorded at least ten times. This sequence joins TRBV6-5 and TRBJ2-5; D perhaps matches TRBD2 (6 bases). The germline CDR1 and CDR2 sequences are MNHEY and SVGAGI. The CDR3 loop spans 15 amino acids. V lost 5 bases to trimming and J lost 2 bases, with 15 bases between them. This chain's CDR3 is CASSVVRGSQETQYF. The CDR3 DNA sequence: TGTGCCAGCAGTGTCGTGCGGGGCTCGCAAGAGACCCAGTACTTC.

This clonotype has ten or more counts. V usage is TRBV29-1 and J usage is TRBJ2-1, with D unresolved. CDR3 length: 14 residues. V gave up 5 bases and J gave up 4 bases, with 15 bases separating them. In germline, CDR1 is SQVTM, CDR2 ANQGSEA. The CDR3 region is CSVHAGNSYNEQFF. CDR3 DNA sequence: TGCAGCGTTCATGCAGGAAATTCTTACAATGAGCAGTTCTTC.

The chain is built from TRBV3-1 and TRBJ2-3, with 11 bases matching TRBD1. The CDR3 has 16 amino acids. Germline loops: CDR1 LGHDT, CDR2 YNNKEL (reference sequence). After removal of 8 bases from V and 3 bases from J, the junction contained 10 bases not matched to a gene. This CDR3 reads CASSSAGDRGTDTQYF. The CDR3 DNA follows: TGTGCCAGCTCTTCGGCGGGGGACAGGGGGACAGATACGCAGTATTTT.

This clonotype appeared a single time. The gene calls are TRBV14 and TRBJ2-5, with D possibly matching TRBD2 (6 bases). The CDR3 consists of 14 residues. Trimming shortened V by 4 bases and J by 0 bases, and 9 bases separated the two germline ends. CDR1 SGHDN and CDR2 FVKESK come from the germline V gene. CDR3 loop: CASSPQRDQETQYF. Here the CDR3 DNA reads TGTGCCAGCAGCCCCCAGCGGGACCAAGAGACCCAGTACTTC.

This chain uses TRBV4-1 with TRBJ2-3, with TRBD2 matching 10 bases. J was trimmed by 10 bases and V by 2 bases; bases with no gene match: 9. The CDR3 contains 15 residues. Germline CDR1 reads MGHRA; CDR2 reads YSYEKL. Here the CDR3 reads CASSQILAGLDAQYF. The CDR3 DNA follows: TGCGCCAGCAGCCAAATACTAGCGGGATTGGATGCGCAGTATTTT.

This clonotype was seen many times. J is TRBJ2-7 and V is TRBV3-1; TRBD2 matches at 9 bases. This CDR3 has 15 residues. Germline CDR1 reads LGHDT; CDR2 reads YNNKEL (reference sequence). The junction had 7 bases not matched to a gene; V was cut back by 4 bases and J by 3 bases. CDR3 coding DNA: TGTGCCAGCAGCCGGGACCCTAGCGGGAACTACGAGCAGTACTTC. Its translation: CASSRDPSGNYEQYF.

This clonotype was detected many times. The J gene is TRBJ1-2, the V gene TRBV7-2; D call uncertain. Per the germline V gene, CDR1 is SGHTA and CDR2 is FQGNSA. V lost 4 bases to trimming and J lost 0 bases, with 9 bases between them. The length of the CDR3 is 14 residues. The CDR3 DNA is TGTGCCAGCAGCTACAGAGTTACTAACTATGGCTACACCTTC. As protein: CASSYRVTNYGYTF. The full variable domain, its missing parts supplied by reference TRBV7-2 and TRBJ1-2, is GAGVSQSPSNKVTEKGKDVELRCDPISGHTALYWYRQSLGQGLEFLIYFQGNSAPDKSGLPSDRFSAERTGGSVSTLTIQRTQQEDSAVYLCASSYRVTNYGYTFGSGTRLTVV.

The chain combines TRBV3-1 with TRBJ2-1, with D tentatively TRBD2 (7 bases). CDR3 length: 15 amino acids. Germline loops: CDR1 LGHDT, CDR2 YNNKEL (reference sequence). With 2 bases removed from V and 6 bases from J, the gap between germline ends came to 14 bases. CDR3 nucleotides: TGTGCCAGCAGCCAATGGGGGGGGGCTCTCAATGAGCAGTTCTTC. Residues: CASSQWGGALNEQFF.

This clonotype came up many times. The CDR3 protein is CASSGSGSGNQPQHF. The CDR3 coding sequence is TGTGCCAGTAGCGGTTCGGGCAGCGGCAATCAGCCCCAGCATTTT. This chain joins TRBV19 and TRBJ1-5; D is unclear. V was clipped by 6 bases and J by 2 bases, with 14 bases between them. CDR1 and CDR2 (germline): LNHDA, SQIVND (reference sequence). This CDR3 contains 15 residues.

Ten or more counts support this clonotype. The rearrangement uses TRBV7-9 and TRBJ2-5; 9 positions match TRBD2. Germline V gene lookup returns CDR1 SEHNR and CDR2 FQNEAQ (reference sequence). The trim removed 3 bases at V and 5 bases at J, leaving 1 base unmatched. The CDR3 has 13 amino acids. The CDR3 sequence is CASSFGLAETQYF. The CDR3 nucleotides read TGTGCCAGCAGCTTTGGACTAGCGGAGACCCAGTACTTC.

This clonotype has ten or more counts. The gene calls are TRBV11-2 and TRBJ2-1, with 7 bases matching TRBD2. This CDR3 comprises 18 residues. V shed 0 bases and J 2 bases; nucleotides not matched to a gene: 10. Germline-derived CDR1 and CDR2 are SGHAT and FQNNGV. This chain's CDR3 is CASSLERFGGRTYNEQFF. CDR3 DNA: TGTGCCAGCAGCTTAGAGCGGTTCGGCGGGAGAACCTACAATGAGCAGTTCTTC.

This clonotype was counted at least ten times. J is TRBJ1-2 and V is TRBV20-1; 7 bases line up with TRBD1. This CDR3 comprises 14 residues. Trimming removed 4 bases from V and 4 bases from J; junction bases left unmatched: 9. CDR1 is DFQATT, CDR2 SNEGSKA, per germline (reference sequence). The CDR3 DNA is TGCAGTGCTACCCCACCGGGGACAGTCTATGGCTACACCTTC. This translates into CSATPPGTVYGYTF.

Regarding this clonotype: This may arise from a read error, as a much more abundant clone is one base away. The V and J genes are TRBV19 and TRBJ2-1; TRBD2 matches 10 bases. This CDR3 is built from 15 residues. Germline V CDR1 and CDR2: LNHDA, SQIVND (reference sequence). After removal of 7 bases from V and 9 bases from J, the junction contained 12 bases not matched to a gene. This chain's CDR3 is CASKKQAGGDSEQFF. Written as DNA, the CDR3 is TGTGCCAGTAAGAAACAAGCGGGGGGGGACAGTGAGCAGTTCTTC. Filled out from reference TRBV19 and TRBJ2-1, the complete variable domain reads DGGITQSPKYLFRKEGQNVTLSCEQNLNHDAMYWYRQDPGQGLRLIYYSQIVNDFQKGDIAEGYSVSREKKESFPLTVTSAQKNPTAFYLCASKKQAGGDSEQFFGPGTRLTVL.

This clonotype was observed a single time. Possible read error: a much larger clone is one base away. V and J are TRBV7-6 and TRBJ1-4; 9 bases map to TRBD1. This CDR3 has 15 residues. After removal of 11 bases from V and 7 bases from J, the junction contained 14 bases not matched to a gene. Germline lookup yields CDR1 SGHVS and CDR2 FNYEAQ. The DNA of the CDR3 is TGTGCCTGCACAAAAAGTACAGGGGGCGGTGAAAAACTGTTTTTT. Translation gives CACTKSTGGGEKLFF.

This clonotype was detected many times. The rearrangement uses TRBV4-1 and TRBJ2-7; possibly TRBD1 for D (6 bases). Trimming removed 3 bases at V and 1 base at J, with 13 bases between. CDR1 and CDR2 from the germline V gene are MGHRA and YSYEKL. The CDR3 contains 15 residues. The CDR3 DNA reads as TGCGCCAGCAGCCAGGCTACAGGGAAATCCTACGAGCAGTACTTC. Translation gives CASSQATGKSYEQYF.

This clonotype was seen ten or more times. The CDR3 protein is CASSLAIQGSNTGELFF. CDR3 in DNA: TGCGCCAGCAGCTTGGCCATTCAGGGGTCGAACACCGGGGAGCTGTTTTTT. The rearrangement joins TRBV5-1 to TRBJ2-2; possible D gene TRBD1, 6 bases. The CDR3 runs 17 residues. Per the germline V gene, CDR1 is SGHRS and CDR2 is YFSETQ. Trimming took 0 bases from V and 0 from J, leaving 12 bases between them.

Of note for this clonotype: A much more abundant neighbour one base away suggests this may be a read error. This chain uses TRBV6-6 with TRBJ2-3, with 13 bases fitting TRBD2. There are 17 residues in the CDR3. Germline V gives CDR1 MNHNY, CDR2 SVGAGI (reference sequence). V shed 4 bases, J shed 10 bases, and the junction held 14 bases outside the gene matches. The CDR3 coding sequence is TGTGCCAGCAGTTTTAGGGGACTAGCGGGGCCGGGGGATTCGCAGTATTTT. Amino acids: CASSFRGLAGPGDSQYF.

This clonotype was seen a few times. The V and J genes are TRBV4-2 and TRBJ2-2; TRBD1 might be the D (6 bases). The CDR3 runs to 16 residues. Germline V CDR1 and CDR2: LGHNA, YNFKEQ. Deletions cut 4 bases from V and 4 bases from J, with 16 bases between. The CDR3 bases are TGTGCCAGCAGCCTGCCCCACACAGGGACCACCGGGGAGCTGTTTTTT. Protein sequence: CASSLPHTGTTGELFF.

This clonotype was detected many times. V gene TRBV7-2 combines with J gene TRBJ1-5; 7 nucleotides line up with TRBD1. There are 16 residues in the CDR3. The V and J ends lost 6 bases and 4 bases, in that order; junction bases with no gene match: 12. Germline assignment: CDR1 SGHTA and CDR2 FQGNSA. The CDR3 DNA reads as TGTGCCAGCAGGGCTGGAACAGGGGTAGGGAATCAGCCCCAGCATTTT. It yields the protein CASRAGTGVGNQPQHF.

This clonotype was recorded many times. This rearrangement joins TRBV7-2 to TRBJ2-7; D perhaps matches TRBD2 (5 bases). Trimming removed 1 base from V and 2 bases from J, with 12 bases in between. The germline CDR1 and CDR2 sequences are SGHTA and FQGNSA. The CDR3 sequence is 15 residues long. This chain's CDR3 is CASSLVSSRTYEQYF. The CDR3 DNA follows: TGTGCCAGCAGCTTAGTGTCTAGCCGTACCTACGAGCAGTACTTC.

This clonotype was seen at least ten times. This chain links TRBV4-1 with TRBJ1-4; D gene uncertain. Trimming took off 4 bases at V and 8 bases at J, with 11 bases between the two ends. The CDR3 is made up of 13 amino acids. Germline lookup yields CDR1 MGHRA and CDR2 YSYEKL. The CDR3 sequence is CASSPSATEKLFF. The CDR3 bases are TGCGCCAGCAGCCCTTCGGCTACGGAAAAACTGTTTTTT.

This clonotype was detected many times. The chain links TRBV3-1 to TRBJ1-3, with D possibly TRBD1 on 6 matching bases. CDR1 is LGHDT and CDR2 is YNNKEL in the germline V gene (reference sequence). V lost 8 bases and J lost 4, with 9 bases in between. CDR3 length: 12 residues. CDR3 in amino acids: CASWGRGNTIYF. Written as DNA, the CDR3 is TGTGCCAGCTGGGGGCGAGGAAACACCATATATTTT.

In regard to this clonotype: This clone may be a read error of a much larger clone one base away. V usage is TRBV11-2 and J usage is TRBJ2-1, with 7 bases aligning to TRBD2. CDR3 length equals 15 residues. Germline V gene lookup returns CDR1 SGHAT and CDR2 FQNNGV. The DNA for the CDR3 is TGTGCCAGCAGCTTAGGGCTAGCGGAGGGAAATGAGCTGTTCTTC. Its translation is CASSLGLAEGNELFF.

This clonotype has a count of ten or more. This chain connects TRBV28 to TRBJ2-7; D perhaps matches TRBD2 (5 bases). The CDR3 contains 12 residues. Germline-derived CDR1 and CDR2 are MDHEN and SYDVKM. Trimming shortened V by 6 bases and J by 5 bases, and 11 bases separated the two germline ends. CDR3 in DNA: TGTGCCAGCAGACCTGAGGGCGACGAGCAGTACTTC. Translating gives CASRPEGDEQYF.

This clonotype has at least ten counts. CDR3 bases: TGTGCCAGTAGTACGCAGGGGGCCGGGGAGCTGTTTTTT. Its protein product is CASSTQGAGELFF. The rearrangement joins TRBV19 to TRBJ2-2; TRBD1 matches 7 bases. Germline V gene sequence: CDR1 LNHDA, CDR2 SQIVND (reference sequence). V was clipped by 4 bases and J by 6 bases; unmatched bases: 2. The CDR3 is made up of 13 amino acids. The full variable domain, in which reference TRBV19 and TRBJ2-2 provide the parts outside the CDR3, is DGGITQSPKYLFRKEGQNVTLSCEQNLNHDAMYWYRQDPGQGLRLIYYSQIVNDFQKGDIAEGYSVSREKKESFPLTVTSAQKNPTAFYLCASSTQGAGELFFGEGSRLTVL.

There are many counts of this clonotype. The gene calls are TRBV11-2 and TRBJ2-3, with D possibly called TRBD1 or TRBD2 (6 bases each). The CDR3 runs 16 residues. The ends were cut back, 2 bases at V and 3 bases at J, with 15 bases in the middle. Germline values: CDR1 SGHAT, CDR2 FQNNGV. CDR3 residues: CASSLLWRGRTDTQYF. CDR3 sequence (DNA): TGTGCCAGCAGCTTATTGTGGAGGGGGAGGACAGATACGCAGTATTTT.